A single sample is the source of the 26 T cell receptor beta chains below, sequenced in a study of blood T cells in healthy people across ages. A second PCR of roughly 7 to 11 cycles used a sample-barcoded 5' primer and a J-beta primer mix. TCRdb re-called the 5' RACE reads through MiXCR, storing one row per CDR3 protein. The data hold over 1,200,000 distinct CDR3 sequences, with around 55% observed a single time. Sequencing was done on a sample of blood. These receptor sequences come from a man between 18 and 35 years old in good health.

Concerning this clonotype: The missing conserved phenylalanine or tryptophan at the end of this CDR3 makes a read error likely. This sequence joins TRBV29-1 and TRBJ1-2; the D is unclear. The CDR3 has 19 residues. V was shortened by 0 bases and J by 3 bases, with 26 bases between the two germline ends. CDR1 SQVTM and CDR2 ANQGSEA come from the germline V gene. CDR3 sequence reads: CSVEEALIGSGNPYYGYTL. In DNA, the CDR3 is TGCAGCGTTGAAGAAGCCCTAATAGGTAGCGGAAACCCATACTATGGCTACACCTTA.

This clonotype was observed a handful of times. This chain uses TRBV12-3 or TRBV12-4 with TRBJ2-1, with 8 bases lining up with TRBD2. The CDR3 is 15 residues long. V shed 7 bases and J 4 bases; nucleotides not matched to a gene: 9. As DNA, the CDR3 is TGTGCCAGCACTCTAGGGTCTAGCGGGTACAATGAGCAGTTCTTC. As protein: CASTLGSSGYNEQFF.

This clonotype was seen only once. V usage is TRBV7-9 and J usage is TRBJ2-7; D might be TRBD1 (5 bases). With 5 bases removed from V and 7 bases from J, the gap between germline ends came to 12 bases. The CDR3 runs to 12 residues. The germline V gene has CDR1 SEHNR and CDR2 FQNEAQ (reference sequence). The chain's CDR3 is CASSTDSWEQYF. The CDR3 DNA is TGTGCCAGCAGCACAGACAGCTGGGAGCAGTACTTC. Based on the CDR3 plus reference TRBV7-9 and TRBJ2-7, the full variable domain is DTGVSQNPRHKITKRGQNVTFRCDPISEHNRLYWYRQTLGQGPEFLTYFQNEAQLEKSRLLSDRFSAERPKGSFSTLEIQRTEQGDSAMYLCASSTDSWEQYFGPGTRLTVT.

The chain uses TRBV5-6 and TRBJ2-7, with D maybe TRBD2 (6 bases). The CDR3 is 16 amino acids. Trimming took off 4 bases at V and 1 base at J, with 18 bases between the two ends. CDR1 and CDR2 (germline): SGHDT, YYEEEE. This chain's CDR3 is CASSRLGGPSSYEQYF. The DNA of the CDR3 is TGTGCCAGCAGCCGTCTGGGGGGTCCCTCATCCTACGAGCAGTACTTC.

The sample holds a few counts of this clonotype. The chain has TRBV28 and TRBJ2-3; D unresolved. The V end lost 2 bases, the J end lost 6 bases, and 12 bases lay between the germline ends. CDR1 and CDR2 (germline): MDHEN, SYDVKM. CDR3 length equals 14 residues. CDR3 sequence (DNA): TGTGCCAGCAGTTTACCTCTTGGCGCGGATACGCAGTATTTT. Translated, it gives CASSLPLGADTQYF. Full variable domain (remainder filled in from reference TRBV28 and TRBJ2-3): DVKVTQSSRYLVKRTGEKVFLECVQDMDHENMFWYRQDPGLGLRLIYFSYDVKMKEKGDIPEGYSVSREKKERFSLILESASTNQTSMYLCASSLPLGADTQYFGPGTRLTVL.

This clonotype was detected a few times. The J gene is TRBJ2-4, the V gene TRBV13, with D possibly being TRBD2 (5 bases). The J call may be in error: the DNA end matches TRBJ2-7 better. The germline V gene has CDR1 PRHDT and CDR2 FYEKMQ (reference sequence). The CDR3 length is 13 residues. The CDR3 region has the DNA TGTGCCAGCAGCCCCGAGGGCTCGAGCGAGCAGTACTTC. Its translation is CASSPEGSSEQYF.

The chain is built from TRBV28 and TRBJ2-7; D unresolved. The germline V gene encodes CDR1 MDHEN and CDR2 SYDVKM. V lost 6 bases and J lost 3, with 9 bases in between. CDR3 length equals 12 residues. Here the CDR3 reads CASSRPGYEQYF. CDR3 nucleotides: TGTGCCAGCAGCCGGCCTGGCTACGAGCAGTACTTC.

The chain has TRBV4-2 and TRBJ1-2, with D hard to call. The CDR3 spans 16 residues. V lost 1 base, J lost 0 bases, and 12 bases lay in between. Per the germline V gene, CDR1 is LGHNA and CDR2 is YNFKEQ. In DNA form, the CDR3 reads TGTGCCAGCAGCCAAGGGGCGGTACTCGCTAACTATGGCTACACCTTC. It translates to CASSQGAVLANYGYTF.

This chain connects TRBV7-2 to TRBJ2-5, with D hard to call. Germline V gene data show CDR1 as SGHTA and CDR2 as FQGNSA. The CDR3 spans 13 residues. Trimming shortened V by 5 bases and J by 5 bases, and 12 bases separated the two germline ends. CDR3 coding DNA: TGTGCCAGCAGCCGTAACATGGAGGAGACCCAGTACTTC. It encodes CASSRNMEETQYF.

This sequence joins TRBV4-1 and TRBJ1-4; perhaps TRBD1 as D (5 bases). With 1 base removed from V and 3 bases from J, the gap between germline ends came to 9 bases. This CDR3 comprises 15 residues. Per germline, CDR1 MGHRA and CDR2 YSYEKL. The DNA of the CDR3 is TGCGCCAGCAGCCAAGCCCAGGGCCCTAATGAAAAACTGTTTTTT. This encodes CASSQAQGPNEKLFF.

The CDR3 sequence: CSASAGGSNQPQHF. CDR3 coding DNA: TGCAGTGCTAGCGCAGGGGGGAGCAATCAGCCCCAGCATTTT. The chain couples TRBV20-1 to TRBJ1-5; the match to TRBD1 covers 7 bases. Germline CDR1 DFQATT, CDR2 SNEGSKA (reference sequence). The CDR3 runs to 14 residues. The junction had 3 bases not matched to a gene; V was cut back by 3 bases and J by 1 base.

Only a few counts were recorded for this clonotype. CDR3 DNA: TGCAGTGCTAGGGGGGGTAGCACAGATACGCAGTATTTT. Translation: CSARGGSTDTQYF. The chain links TRBV20-1 to TRBJ2-3, with D possibly being TRBD2 (6 bases). CDR3 length equals 13 residues. Looked up from germline, CDR1 is DFQATT and CDR2 is SNEGSKA (reference sequence). V shed 3 bases and J shed 0 bases, with 7 bases lying between them.

This sequence joins TRBV12-3 or TRBV12-4 and TRBJ2-1; D gene uncertain. CDR3 size: 15 residues. V was pared by 7 bases and J by 2 bases, with 15 bases between. The CDR3: CASTSDQAPYNEQFF. CDR3 nucleotide sequence: TGTGCCAGCACCTCGGACCAGGCTCCCTACAATGAGCAGTTCTTC.

This chain's CDR3 is CASSLVPLGSGNTIYF. The CDR3 region has the DNA TGTGCCAGCAGCTTAGTCCCCCTGGGCTCTGGAAACACCATATATTTT. The rearrangement joins TRBV7-2 to TRBJ1-3; D gene uncertain. Germline CDR1 and CDR2: SGHTA and FQGNSA. This CDR3 spans 16 amino acids. With 1 base removed from V and 0 bases from J, the gap between germline ends came to 10 bases.

The rearrangement links TRBV5-1 to TRBJ2-7, with 7 positions matching TRBD1. The CDR3 has 15 residues. V lost 4 bases to trimming and J lost 1 base; unmatched junction nucleotides: 8. Germline-derived CDR1 and CDR2 are SGHRS and YFSETQ. CDR3 protein: CASSPLDRESYEQYF. The DNA for the CDR3 is TGCGCCAGCAGCCCCCTTGACAGGGAGTCCTACGAGCAGTACTTC.

V gene TRBV6-5 combines with J gene TRBJ1-2; D gene ambiguous. Trimming cost V 2 bases and J 4 bases, with 14 bases left between them. Looked up from germline, CDR1 is MNHEY and CDR2 is SVGAGI. This CDR3 comprises 15 residues. The CDR3 bases are TGTGCCAGCAGTTACAATCCCCGGATCCTCTATGGCTACACCTTC. It specifies CASSYNPRILYGYTF.

The count of this clonotype is one. The rearrangement links TRBV12-3 or TRBV12-4 to TRBJ2-6; D may be TRBD1 or TRBD2 (5 bases each). The V end lost 3 bases, the J end lost 0 bases, and 15 bases lay between the germline ends. This CDR3 region has 18 residues. The CDR3 DNA reads as TGTGCCAGCAGTTTCGGGGCCTACCGGCTCTCTGGGGCCAACGTCCTGACTTTC. This sequence encodes CASSFGAYRLSGANVLTF.

This clonotype was picked up a small number of times. The chain combines TRBV29-1 with TRBJ2-7; D is uncertain. CDR3 length: 14 residues. Germline assignment: CDR1 SQVTM and CDR2 ANQGSEA. Trimming removed 8 bases from V and 0 bases from J, with 17 bases in between. CDR3 protein: CSPETEESSYEQYF. CDR3 nucleotides: TGCAGCCCCGAAACGGAAGAAAGCTCCTACGAGCAGTACTTC.

This clonotype was seen a few times. V gene TRBV18 combines with J gene TRBJ1-5; D call uncertain. Germline V gene lookup returns CDR1 KGHSH and CDR2 LQKENI. The V end was cut by 6 bases, the J end by 1 base, with 13 bases between. This CDR3 is built from 15 residues. This CDR3 is CASSPVSGSNQPQHF. The CDR3 DNA is TGTGCCAGCTCCCCCGTCTCCGGGAGCAATCAGCCCCAGCATTTT. Full variable domain (outside the CDR3, taken from reference TRBV18 and TRBJ1-5): NAGVMQNPRHLVRRRGQEARLRCSPMKGHSHVYWYRQLPEEGLKFMVYLQKENIIDESGMPKERFSAEFPKEGPSILRIQQVVRGDSAAYFCASSPVSGSNQPQHFGDGTRLSIL.

The V call is TRBV15, the J call TRBJ2-3, with D possibly TRBD2 on 7 matching bases. This CDR3 is built from 16 residues. CDR1 is LNHNV, CDR2 YYDKDF, per germline (reference sequence). Trimming removed 0 bases at V and 4 bases at J, with 14 bases between. This chain's CDR3 is CATSREGGQGADTQYF. The CDR3 DNA sequence: TGTGCCACCAGCAGAGAGGGGGGGCAGGGCGCAGATACGCAGTATTTT.

The V and J genes are TRBV4-3 and TRBJ2-5, with unresolved D. Germline V gene data show CDR1 as LGHNA and CDR2 as YSLEER. CDR3 length equals 13 residues. With 1 base removed from V and 6 bases from J, the gap between germline ends came to 9 bases. In DNA, the CDR3 is TGCGCCAGCAGCCAAGCTAGGGCCCAGACCCAGTACTTC. Translated, it gives CASSQARAQTQYF.

This clonotype was observed a few times. The genes are TRBV15 and TRBJ2-7; 7 bases align to TRBD2. CDR3 size: 15 residues. Germline V gene sequence: CDR1 LNHNV, CDR2 YYDKDF (reference sequence). V lost 2 bases to trimming and J lost 2 bases; unmatched junction nucleotides: 6. As DNA, the CDR3 is TGTGCCACCAGCAGACCGGAGCGGGGCGCCTACGAGCAGTACTTC. Protein sequence: CATSRPERGAYEQYF.

The chain links TRBV6-2 or TRBV6-3 to TRBJ2-7; 9 bases map to TRBD2. The germline V gene encodes CDR1 MNHEY and CDR2 SVGEGT. The V gene end was trimmed by 0 bases and the J gene end by 0 bases; junction bases not matched to a gene: 9. CDR3 length: 18 amino acids. The DNA for the CDR3 is TGTGCCAGCAGTTACTCTCTCTTAGCGGGAGCCAGCTCCTACGAGCAGTACTTC. Its protein is CASSYSLLAGASSYEQYF.

This rearrangement joins TRBV25-1 to TRBJ2-7; D remains ambiguous. From germline, CDR1 is MGHDK and CDR2 SYGVNS. Deletions cut 2 bases from V and 2 bases from J, with 13 bases between. The CDR3 covers 15 residues. In DNA form, the CDR3 reads TGTGCCAGCAGTGAAGGCCAGAACTACCCCTACGAGCAGTACTTC. Translated, it gives CASSEGQNYPYEQYF.

The gene calls are TRBV7-2 and TRBJ1-2; no definite D call. The CDR3 is 17 amino acids. Germline V gene sequence: CDR1 SGHTA, CDR2 FQGNSA. Trimming took 1 base from V and 6 from J, leaving 21 bases between them. CDR3 residues: CASSLDSLKRDVNGYTF. As DNA, the CDR3 is TGTGCCAGCAGCTTAGACTCTCTCAAGAGGGATGTTAATGGCTACACCTTC. Looking up the rest from reference TRBV7-2 and TRBJ1-2 gives the full variable domain: GAGVSQSPSNKVTEKGKDVELRCDPISGHTALYWYRQSLGQGLEFLIYFQGNSAPDKSGLPSDRFSAERTGGSVSTLTIQRTQQEDSAVYLCASSLDSLKRDVNGYTFGSGTRLTVV.

The chain joins TRBV4-1 to TRBJ1-5; D is uncertain. Trimming removed 0 bases at V and 7 bases at J, with 7 bases between. Germline assignment: CDR1 MGHRA and CDR2 YSYEKL. This CDR3 region has 13 residues. The CDR3 sequence: CASSQEKWQPQHF. As DNA, the CDR3 is TGCGCCAGCAGCCAAGAAAAGTGGCAGCCCCAGCATTTT.